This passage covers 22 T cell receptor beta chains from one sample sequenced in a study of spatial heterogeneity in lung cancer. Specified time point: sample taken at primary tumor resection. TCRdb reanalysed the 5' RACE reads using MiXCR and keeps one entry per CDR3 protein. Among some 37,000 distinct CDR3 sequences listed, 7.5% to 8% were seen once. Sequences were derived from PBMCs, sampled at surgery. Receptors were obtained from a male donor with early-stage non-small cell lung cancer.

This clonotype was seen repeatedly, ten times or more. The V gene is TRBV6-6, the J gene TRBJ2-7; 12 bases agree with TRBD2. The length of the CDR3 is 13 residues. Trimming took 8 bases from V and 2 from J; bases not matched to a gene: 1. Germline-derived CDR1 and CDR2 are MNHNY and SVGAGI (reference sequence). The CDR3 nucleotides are TGTGCCAGCCGGACTAGCGGGACCTACGAGCAGTACGTC. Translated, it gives CASRTSGTYEQYV.

CDR3 bases: TGCGCCAGCAGTCAATTCCCCGAGGACAGGGACCATCAGCCCCAGCATTTT. Protein: CASSQFPEDRDHQPQHF. The J gene is TRBJ1-5, the V gene TRBV23-1, with 8 bases aligning to TRBD1. TRBV23-1 qualifies as an ORF whose function is uncertain. CDR3 length: 17 amino acids. The ends lost 1 base at V and 5 bases at J; junction bases unmatched: 10.

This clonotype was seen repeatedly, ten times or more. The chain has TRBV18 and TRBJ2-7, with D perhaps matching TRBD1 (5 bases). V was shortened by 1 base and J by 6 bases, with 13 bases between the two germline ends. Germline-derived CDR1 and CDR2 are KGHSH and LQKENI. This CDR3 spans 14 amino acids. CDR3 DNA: TGTGCCAGCTCACCACAGTTAGGGGAAGGCGAGCAGTACGTC. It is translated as CASSPQLGEGEQYV.

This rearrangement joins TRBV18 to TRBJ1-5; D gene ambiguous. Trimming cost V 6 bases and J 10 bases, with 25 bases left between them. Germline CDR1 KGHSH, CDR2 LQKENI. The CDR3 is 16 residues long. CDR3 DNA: TGTGCCAGCTCTCATAACGCCGCCTCCTCTAATCGCCCCCAGCATTTT. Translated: CASSHNAASSNRPQHF.

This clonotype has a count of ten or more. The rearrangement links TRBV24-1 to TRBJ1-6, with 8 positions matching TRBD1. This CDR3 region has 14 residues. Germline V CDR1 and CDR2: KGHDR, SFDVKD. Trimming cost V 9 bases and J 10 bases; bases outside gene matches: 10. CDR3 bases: TGTGCCACCCGAGGACAGGGAAGAGGCTCACCCCTCCACTTT. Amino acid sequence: CATRGQGRGSPLHF.

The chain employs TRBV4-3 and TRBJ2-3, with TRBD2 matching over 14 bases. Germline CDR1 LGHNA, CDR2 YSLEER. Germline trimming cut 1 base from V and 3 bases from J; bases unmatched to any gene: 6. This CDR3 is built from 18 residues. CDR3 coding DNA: TGCGCCAGCAGCCAAGCCCGGGGGACTAGCGGGGGAACAGATACGCAGTATTTT. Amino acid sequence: CASSQARGTSGGTDTQYF.

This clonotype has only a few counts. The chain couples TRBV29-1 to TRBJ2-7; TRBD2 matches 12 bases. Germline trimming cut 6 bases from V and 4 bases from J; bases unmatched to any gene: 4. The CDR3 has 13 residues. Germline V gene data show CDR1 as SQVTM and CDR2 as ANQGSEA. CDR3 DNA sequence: TGCAGCGTCCCTAGCGGGAGGGCGTACGAGCAGTACGTC. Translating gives CSVPSGRAYEQYV.

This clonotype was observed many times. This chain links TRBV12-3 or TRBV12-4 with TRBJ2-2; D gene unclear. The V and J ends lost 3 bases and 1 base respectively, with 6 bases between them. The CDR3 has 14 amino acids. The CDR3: CASSLAGNTGELFF. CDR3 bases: TGTGCCAGCAGTTTGGCAGGGAACACCGGGGAGCTGTTTTTT.

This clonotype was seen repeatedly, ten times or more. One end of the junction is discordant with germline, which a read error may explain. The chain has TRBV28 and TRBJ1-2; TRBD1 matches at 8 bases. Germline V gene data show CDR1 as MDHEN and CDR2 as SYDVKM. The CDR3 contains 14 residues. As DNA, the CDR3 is TGTGCCAGCAGTTCCGGACAGGGAAACTTTGGCTACACCTTC. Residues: CASSSGQGNFGYTF.

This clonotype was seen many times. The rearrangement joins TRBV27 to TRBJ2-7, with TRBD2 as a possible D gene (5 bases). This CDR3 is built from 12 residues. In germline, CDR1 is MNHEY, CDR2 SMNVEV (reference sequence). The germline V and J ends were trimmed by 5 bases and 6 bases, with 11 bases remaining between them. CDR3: CASSTGKVEQYV. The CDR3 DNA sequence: TGTGCCAGCAGTACCGGGAAAGTCGAGCAGTACGTC.

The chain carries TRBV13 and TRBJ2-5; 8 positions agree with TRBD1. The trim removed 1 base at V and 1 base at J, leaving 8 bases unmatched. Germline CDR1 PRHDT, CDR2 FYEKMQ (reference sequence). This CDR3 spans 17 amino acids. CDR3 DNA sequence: TGTGCCAGCAGCTTAGTGCTTGGGACAGGCGGCCAAGAGACCCAGTACTTC. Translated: CASSLVLGTGGQETQYF.

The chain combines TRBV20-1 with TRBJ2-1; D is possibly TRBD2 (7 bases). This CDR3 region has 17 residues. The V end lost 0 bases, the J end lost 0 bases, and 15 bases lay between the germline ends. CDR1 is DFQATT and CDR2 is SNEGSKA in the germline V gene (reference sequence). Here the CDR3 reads CSARDVTGGHSYNEQFF. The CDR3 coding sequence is TGCAGTGCTAGAGATGTTACGGGGGGCCACTCCTACAATGAGCAGTTCTTC.

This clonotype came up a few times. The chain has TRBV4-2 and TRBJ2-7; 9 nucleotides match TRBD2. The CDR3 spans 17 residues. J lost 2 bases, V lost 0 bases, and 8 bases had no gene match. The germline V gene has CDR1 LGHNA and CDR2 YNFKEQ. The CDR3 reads CASSQDSVTSGPYEQYV. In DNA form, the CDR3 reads TGTGCCAGCAGCCAAGATTCGGTGACTAGCGGTCCCTACGAGCAGTACGTC.

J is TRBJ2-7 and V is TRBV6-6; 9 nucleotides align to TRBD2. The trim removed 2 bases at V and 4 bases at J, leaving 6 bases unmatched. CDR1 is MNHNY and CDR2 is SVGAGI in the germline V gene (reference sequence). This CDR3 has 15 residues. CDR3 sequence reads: CASSYGTSLLYEQYV. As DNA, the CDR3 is TGTGCCAGCAGTTACGGGACTAGCCTTCTTTACGAGCAGTACGTC.

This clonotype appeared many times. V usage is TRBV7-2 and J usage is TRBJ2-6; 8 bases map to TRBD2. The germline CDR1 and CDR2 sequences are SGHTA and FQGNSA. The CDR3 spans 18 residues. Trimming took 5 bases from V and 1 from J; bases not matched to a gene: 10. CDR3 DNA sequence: TGTGCCAGCAGCACCCGGGAGGGGGGCGCATCTGGGGCCAACGTCCTGACTTTC. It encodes CASSTREGGASGANVLTF. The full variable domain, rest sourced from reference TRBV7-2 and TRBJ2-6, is GAGVSQSPSNKVTEKGKDVELRCDPISGHTALYWYRQSLGQGLEFLIYFQGNSAPDKSGLPSDRFSAERTGGSVSTLTIQRTQQEDSAVYLCASSTREGGASGANVLTFGAGSRLTVL.

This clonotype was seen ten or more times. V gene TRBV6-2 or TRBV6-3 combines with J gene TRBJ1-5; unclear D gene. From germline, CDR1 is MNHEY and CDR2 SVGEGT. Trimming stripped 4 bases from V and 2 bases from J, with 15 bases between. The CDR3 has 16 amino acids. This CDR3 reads CASSSGRNSGNQPQHF. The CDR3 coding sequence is TGTGCCAGCAGTTCCGGGCGCAATAGCGGCAATCAGCCCCAGCATTTT.

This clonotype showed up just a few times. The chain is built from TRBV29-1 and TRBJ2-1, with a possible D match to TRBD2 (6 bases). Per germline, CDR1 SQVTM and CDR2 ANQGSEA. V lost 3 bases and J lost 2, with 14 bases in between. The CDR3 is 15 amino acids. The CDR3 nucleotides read TGCAGCGTTGACGACTCTAGCGTCGCCTACAATGAGCAGTTCTTC. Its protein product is CSVDDSSVAYNEQFF.

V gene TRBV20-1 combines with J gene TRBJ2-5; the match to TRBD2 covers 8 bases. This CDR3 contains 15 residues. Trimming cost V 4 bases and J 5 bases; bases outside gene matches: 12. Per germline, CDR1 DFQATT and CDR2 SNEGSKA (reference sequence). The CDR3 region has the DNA TGCAGTGCTAAAAAGCCAGCGGGAGTCTTGGAGACCCAGTACTTC. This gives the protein CSAKKPAGVLETQYF.

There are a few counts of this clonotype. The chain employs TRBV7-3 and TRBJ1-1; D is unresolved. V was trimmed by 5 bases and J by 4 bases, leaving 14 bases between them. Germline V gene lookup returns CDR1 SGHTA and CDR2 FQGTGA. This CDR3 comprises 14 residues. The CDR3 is CASSGMGVSTEAFF. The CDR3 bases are TGTGCCAGCAGCGGGATGGGAGTTTCCACTGAAGCTTTCTTT.

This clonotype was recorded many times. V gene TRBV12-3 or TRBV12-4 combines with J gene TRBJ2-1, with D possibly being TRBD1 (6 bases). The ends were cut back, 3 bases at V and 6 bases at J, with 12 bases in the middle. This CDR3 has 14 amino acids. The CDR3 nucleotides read TGTGCCAGCAGTTTTGACAGGCAACTCAATGAGCAGTTCTTC. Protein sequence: CASSFDRQLNEQFF.

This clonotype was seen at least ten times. Here the CDR3 reads CASSRTGNEDTQYF. The CDR3 region has the DNA TGTGCCAGCAGCCGGACAGGGAACGAAGATACGCAGTATTTT. The genes are TRBV28 and TRBJ2-3; 8 bases fit TRBD1. V lost 6 bases and J lost 5; bases outside the gene matches: 7. CDR1 is MDHEN, CDR2 SYDVKM, per germline. The CDR3 runs to 14 residues. Supplemented by reference TRBV28 and TRBJ2-3, the full variable domain reads DVKVTQSSRYLVKRTGEKVFLECVQDMDHENMFWYRQDPGLGLRLIYFSYDVKMKEKGDIPEGYSVSREKKERFSLILESASTNQTSMYLCASSRTGNEDTQYFGPGTRLTVL.

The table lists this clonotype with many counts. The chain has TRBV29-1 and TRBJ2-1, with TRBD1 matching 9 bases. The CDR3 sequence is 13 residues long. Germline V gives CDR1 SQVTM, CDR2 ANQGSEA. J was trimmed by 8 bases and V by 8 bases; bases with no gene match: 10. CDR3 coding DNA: TGCAGCTCCGAGACAGGGGGGTCAGATGAGCAGTTCTTC. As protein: CSSETGGSDEQFF.